This T cell receptor beta chain was retrieved from a study of shared clonotypes between healthy human individuals (dated by TCRdb to about 2020). As for the study more broadly: A couple of women and a few men aged 18 to 49 years were included in the cohort. Blood TCR repertoires of a handful of healthy adults were deeply sequenced to estimate repertoire size and the extent of clonotype sharing between individuals. Leukapheresis yielded between about 0.9 and 8.9 billion PBMCs per donor. To increase sequencing depth and limit assay-specific biases, different laboratories used diverse techniques to prepare libraries and sequence TCR repertoires. For each donor, CD4 naive and CD4 memory were each run on three plates, CD8 naive on two plates, and CD8 memory on one plate.

Of note for this clone: The antigen it recognizes is unknown. One base away there is no much larger clone; base qualities are not given.

The CDR3 covers 17 residues, taking in both the cysteine and the phenylalanine. Just the 51-base CDR3 DNA is kept, in frame starting at base 1. V sheds 5 bases and J sheds 0 bases, leaving 17 bases between their ends. As encoded in the germline V gene (reference sequence), CDR1 is LNHDA while CDR2 is SQIVND. The donors were healthy, HIV-negative adults who had no recently reported acute infections or vaccinations. Every donor was a Caucasian adult living in Nashville, Tennessee, USA. CD4+ T cells were enriched by magnetic negative selection, after which naive cells were positively selected on CD45RA and the negative fraction was taken as the memory subset. Blood was obtained by leukapheresis, after which PBMCs were separated by Ficoll-Histopaque density gradient centrifugation and cryopreserved in liquid nitrogen vapor phase. Purity and quantity of every magnetically sorted T cell population were checked by analytical flow cytometry. Each sorted fraction had its genomic DNA isolated and then quantified by UV absorbance on a Nanodrop 2000c.

Overall study outcomes, separate from this receptor: Compared with non-shared clonotypes, the clonotypes found in all four sorted-subset donors had higher generation probabilities. Naive subsets generally had larger estimated clonotype richness than memory subsets did. Because the study included only a small number of donors, the genetic and exposure-history diversity represented was limited. Based on pairwise subsampling, the degree of clonotype sharing among donors was expected to be affected by sequencing depth. Across four donors, about 4.5% of naive CD4, 3.5% of naive CD8, about 2% of memory CD4, and under 0.45% of memory CD8 clonotypes were shared. Rarefaction of sorted-subset datasets indicated incomplete sequencing despite the large sequencing depth. Sampling was restricted to blood, and TCR repertoires in tissue are likely to differ from TCR repertoires in blood.

Using the deep immunoSEQ assay, TCR CDR3 regions were amplified from genomic DNA by multiplex PCR. Extracted genomic DNA from each cell subset was spread evenly across all wells of several immunoSEQ 96-well plates, with each plate serving as a replicate. For sorted subsets, approximately 200 ng of genomic DNA, equivalent to 30,000 or so T cell genomes, went into each replicate PCR. Purified libraries were quantified with a Qubit 3.0 fluorometer, sized on a Bioanalyzer 2100, and re-quantified with the KAPA Library Quantification kit. Every immunoSEQ 96-well plate was sequenced on a dedicated single-read 150-cycle Illumina NextSeq 550 flow cell. Processing in the source paper ran as follows. The immunoSEQ output contained only junctional sequences without quality scores, so filtering could not match that applied to full-length reads. Sequences were annotated with PyIR, a Python wrapper for IgBLAST v1.9, and V/J genes and CDR3 were assigned using IMGT germline references. Reads with weak V/J assignments (E-value above 1e-6), missing CDR3, stop codons, out-of-frame junctions, or ambiguous translated residues were removed. V3J clonotypes were defined by identical inferred V gene, J gene, and CDR3 amino acid sequence. To compute the percentage overlap between repertoires, the number of shared unique clonotypes was divided by the size of the smaller repertoire. Richness of each repertoire was evaluated using RTK rarefaction, the Chao1 estimator, and Recon v2.1 estimates of unobserved clonotypes. OLGA was used to compute generation probabilities for all TCRbeta clonotypes that the gDNA method yielded from a few donors. As stored in TCRdb, this immuneACCESS dataset retains in-frame rearrangements with V and J assigned. A fraction of the clones does not appear; measured against another copy, unresolved V genes explain less than half of the discrepancy, and the remainder lacks a known reason. Clonal size and the V and J genes are those of that table, whereas D and trimming came from the DNA. The table for this sample lists about 1.1 million clones; about 84% of them were counted only once. Jointly, the top ten make up roughly 0.56% of the sample.

The rearrangement combines TRBV19 with TRBJ1-5, with the D gene not clear enough to name. The origin of this receptor is a man between 18 and 35 years old in good health. Some clones in this sample may be carry-over from other donors' samples. Source material: memory CD4+ T cells from PBMCs. The label giving this sample's cell subset or site can be read as: CD45RA-negative fraction. At the DNA level, the sequence is TGTGCCAGTAGTGCCCGCCTCCGGGCCAATAGCAATCAGCCCCAGCATTTT. This sequence encodes CASSARLRANSNQPQHF.